This T cell receptor (beta chain) was sequenced during a study of post-analysis software for immune sequencing data. With regard to this clonotype: Its cognate antigen is unknown. One end of the junction varies from germline; a read error may be responsible.

The library was made from cDNA and included unique molecular identifiers. Input populations of roughly 0.9 to 10 million T cells gave rise to 500,000 to 600,000 cDNA molecules. TCRdb reanalysed the PCR reads using MiXCR and keeps one entry per CDR3 protein. The sample yields roughly 400,000 distinct CDR3 sequences, approximately 39% seen once. Study observations and caveats: Controls' normalized Chao1 diversity significantly exceeded that of multiple sclerosis patients.

Material for sequencing was blood. The receptor was isolated from a girl aged 2 to 10 with multiple sclerosis.

CDR3 sequence: CTSSQAGVDQPQHF. In DNA, the CDR3 is TGTACCAGCAGCCAAGCAGGGGTCGATCAGCCCCAGCATTTT. The genes are TRBV4-2 and TRBJ1-5, with a possible D match to TRBD1 (6 bases). There are 14 residues in the CDR3. Germline values: CDR1 LGHNA, CDR2 YNFKEQ.